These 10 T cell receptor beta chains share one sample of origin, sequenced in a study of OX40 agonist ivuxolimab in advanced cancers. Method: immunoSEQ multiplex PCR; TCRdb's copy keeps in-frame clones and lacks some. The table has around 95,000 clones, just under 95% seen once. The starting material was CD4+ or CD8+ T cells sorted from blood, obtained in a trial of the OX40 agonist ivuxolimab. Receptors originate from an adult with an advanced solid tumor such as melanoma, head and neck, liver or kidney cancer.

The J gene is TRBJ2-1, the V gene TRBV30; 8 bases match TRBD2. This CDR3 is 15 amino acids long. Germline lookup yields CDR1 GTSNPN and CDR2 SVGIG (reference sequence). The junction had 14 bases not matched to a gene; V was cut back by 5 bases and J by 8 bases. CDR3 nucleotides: TGTGCCTGGCAAACCGGGACTAGGCATCTTGATGAGCAGTTCTTC. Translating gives CAWQTGTRHLDEQFF.

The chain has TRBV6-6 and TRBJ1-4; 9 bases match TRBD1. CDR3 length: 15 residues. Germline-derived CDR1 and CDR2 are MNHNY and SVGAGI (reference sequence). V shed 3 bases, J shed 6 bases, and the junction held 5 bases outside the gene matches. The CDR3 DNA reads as TGTGCCAGCAGTTATTCCGGGACAGGGTATGAAAAACTGTTTTTT. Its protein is CASSYSGTGYEKLFF.

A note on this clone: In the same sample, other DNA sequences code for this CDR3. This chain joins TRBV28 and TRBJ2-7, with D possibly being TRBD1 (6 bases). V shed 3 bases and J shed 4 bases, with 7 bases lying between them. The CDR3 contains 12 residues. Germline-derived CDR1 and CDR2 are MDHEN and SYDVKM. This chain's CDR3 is CASSLQGYEQYF. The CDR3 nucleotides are TGTGCCAGCAGTTTGCAGGGGTACGAGCAGTACTTC.

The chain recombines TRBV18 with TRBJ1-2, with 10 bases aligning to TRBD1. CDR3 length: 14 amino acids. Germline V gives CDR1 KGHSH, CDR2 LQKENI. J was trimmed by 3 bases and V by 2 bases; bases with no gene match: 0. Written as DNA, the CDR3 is TGTGCCAGCTCACCAGGGACAGGGGACTATGGCTACACCTTC. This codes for CASSPGTGDYGYTF.

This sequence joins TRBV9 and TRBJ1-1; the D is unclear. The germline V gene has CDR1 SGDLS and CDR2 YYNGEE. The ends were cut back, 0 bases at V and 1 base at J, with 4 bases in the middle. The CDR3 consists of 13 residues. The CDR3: CASSVAKNTEAFF. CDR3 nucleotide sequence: TGTGCCAGCAGCGTAGCCAAGAACACTGAAGCTTTCTTT.

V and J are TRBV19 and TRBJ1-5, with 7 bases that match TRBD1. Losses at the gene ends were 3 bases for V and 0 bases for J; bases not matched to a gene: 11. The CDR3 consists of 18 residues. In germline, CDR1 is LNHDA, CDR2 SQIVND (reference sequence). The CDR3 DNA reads TGTGCCAGTAGTATCCGGACAGGTTTAAGATCTAGCAATCAGCCCCAGCATTTT. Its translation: CASSIRTGLRSSNQPQHF.

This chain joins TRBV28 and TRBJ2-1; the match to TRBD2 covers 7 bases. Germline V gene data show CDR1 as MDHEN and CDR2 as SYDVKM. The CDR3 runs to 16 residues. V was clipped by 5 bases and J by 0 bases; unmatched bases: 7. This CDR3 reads CASSNSGASSYNEQFF. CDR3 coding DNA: TGTGCCAGCAGTAACAGCGGGGCTAGCTCCTACAATGAGCAGTTCTTC.

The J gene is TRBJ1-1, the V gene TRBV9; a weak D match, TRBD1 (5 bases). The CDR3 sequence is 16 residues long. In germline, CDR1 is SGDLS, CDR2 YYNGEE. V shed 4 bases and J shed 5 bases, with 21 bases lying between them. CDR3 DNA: TGTGCCAGCAGCCCGGGACGCTACCTCAGGTGGACTGAAGCTTTCTTT. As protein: CASSPGRYLRWTEAFF.

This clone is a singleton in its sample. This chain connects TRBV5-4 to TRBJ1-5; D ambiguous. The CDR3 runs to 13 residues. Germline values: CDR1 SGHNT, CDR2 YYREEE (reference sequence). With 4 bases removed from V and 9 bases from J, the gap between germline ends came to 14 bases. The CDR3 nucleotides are TGTGCCAGCAGCATAGGTCTCTTCGGGCCCCAGCATTTT. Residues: CASSIGLFGPQHF.

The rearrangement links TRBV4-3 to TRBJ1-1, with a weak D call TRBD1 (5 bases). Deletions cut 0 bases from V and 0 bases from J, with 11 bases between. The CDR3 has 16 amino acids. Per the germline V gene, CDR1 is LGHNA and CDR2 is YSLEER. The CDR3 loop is CASSQDAGEVNTEAFF. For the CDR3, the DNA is TGCGCCAGCAGCCAAGATGCGGGGGAGGTGAACACTGAAGCTTTCTTT.